Listed here are 14 T cell receptor beta chains from one sample, sequenced in a study of vaccination and CD4 T cells after COVID-19. The antigens for these receptors are not known. The time point was: late sampling 161 to 241 days after vaccination in three convalescent patients. Regarding treatment: approximately nine-day PBMC culture with coronavirus spike peptide pools or control peptides (ViraFEST assay). The study sequenced cultured CD4+ T cell DNA using the Oncomine TCR Beta short-read assay. TCRdb called the PCR reads again in MiXCR, with one record for every CDR3 protein. In the table there are under 30,000 distinct CDR3 sequences, roughly 38% of which are singletons. The sample in question was CD4+ T cells from blood, cultured in vitro, obtained about 7 months after SARS-CoV-2 vaccination. These receptors came from a human donor who had recovered from COVID-19.

This rearrangement joins TRBV28 to TRBJ2-1, with a possible D match to TRBD1 (6 bases). Germline lookup yields CDR1 MDHEN and CDR2 SYDVKM. The CDR3 length is 14 residues. V was pared by 9 bases and J by 5 bases, with 17 bases between. CDR3 amino acids: CARLSRDIDNEQFF. The CDR3 coding sequence is TGTGCCAGACTGTCCCGGGACATTGACAATGAGCAGTTCTTC.

The chain couples TRBV6-2 or TRBV6-3 to TRBJ1-5; the D gene is possibly TRBD1 (5 bases). CDR1 MNHEY and CDR2 SVGEGT come from the germline V gene. The V end lost 2 bases, the J end lost 9 bases, and 11 bases lay between the germline ends. This CDR3 is 13 amino acids long. CDR3 sequence reads: CASSYGAALPQHF. The CDR3 region has the DNA TGTGCCAGCAGTTACGGGGCGGCTTTGCCCCAGCATTTT.

This sequence joins TRBV15 and TRBJ2-1, with 10 positions matching TRBD2. The trim removed 4 bases at V and 7 bases at J, leaving 10 bases unmatched. This CDR3 comprises 16 residues. The germline CDR1 and CDR2 sequences are LNHNV and YYDKDF (reference sequence). This CDR3 reads CATSTLSGRAGNEQFF. The CDR3 nucleotides are TGTGCCACCAGCACCCTAAGCGGGAGGGCCGGGAATGAGCAGTTCTTC.

The chain recombines TRBV12-3 or TRBV12-4 with TRBJ2-7; TRBD1 aligns across 11 bases. The V segment lost 7 bases and the J segment 10 bases; nucleotides outside the gene matches: 9. CDR3 length equals 13 residues. CDR3 loop: CASNPGQGVAQYF. DNA for the CDR3: TGTGCCAGCAATCCGGGACAGGGGGTGGCACAGTACTTC.

This clonotype was seen more than once but under ten times. V gene TRBV10-3 combines with J gene TRBJ2-7, with a weak D call TRBD1 (5 bases). Trimming stripped 3 bases from V and 1 base from J, with 13 bases between. The CDR3 contains 15 residues. CDR1 and CDR2 from the germline V gene are ENHRY and SYGVKD. CDR3 sequence: CAISDPTGLSYEQYF. Written as DNA, the CDR3 is TGTGCCATCAGTGACCCCACAGGTCTGTCCTACGAGCAGTACTTC.

Comment on this clonotype: An end of the junction differs from the germline gene, which may be a read error. V is TRBV6-1 and J is TRBJ2-2, with TRBD2 matching 14 bases. CDR3 size: 16 residues. Germline V gene sequence: CDR1 MNHNS, CDR2 SASEGT. In nucleotides, the CDR3 is TGTACCAGCAGCAGACTAGCGGGAGGGCCGGGCGGGGAGCTGTTTTTT. Protein sequence: CTSSRLAGGPGGELFF.

This clonotype has more than one count but fewer than ten. The V gene is TRBV12-3 or TRBV12-4, the J gene TRBJ1-1; tentatively, D is TRBD1 (5 bases). This CDR3 is 13 amino acids long. Trimming took off 7 bases at V and 1 base at J, with 10 bases between the two ends. CDR3: CASTGTGNTEAFF. CDR3 in DNA: TGTGCCAGCACAGGGACGGGGAACACTGAAGCTTTCTTT.

This clonotype was found a few times. The DNA of the CDR3 is TGTGCCAGCGAAAACAGGGACAAGAGGACTGAAGCTTTCTTT. Protein: CASENRDKRTEAFF. The rearrangement joins TRBV6-1 to TRBJ1-1; D is perhaps TRBD1 (6 bases). Germline CDR1 is MNHNS and CDR2 is SASEGT. CDR3 length: 14 amino acids. The V gene lost 8 bases and the J gene lost 5 bases, with 18 bases spanning the gap.

This clonotype was counted only a few times. The rearrangement joins TRBV6-2 or TRBV6-3 to TRBJ2-5; a possible D gene is TRBD2 (6 bases). The CDR3 extends over 18 amino acids. Germline V gene sequence: CDR1 MNHEY, CDR2 SVGEGT. V was pared by 6 bases and J by 3 bases, with 26 bases between. DNA of the CDR3: TGTGCCAGCAGACACCCCTGGAGGGGCTCAAATAGAGAAGAGACCCAGTACTTC. This gives the protein CASRHPWRGSNREETQYF.

Only a few counts were recorded for this clonotype. The chain couples TRBV19 to TRBJ1-5; TRBD1 agrees at 7 bases. The length of the CDR3 is 14 residues. Germline CDR1 is LNHDA and CDR2 is SQIVND (reference sequence). The V gene end was trimmed by 2 bases and the J gene end by 2 bases; junction bases not matched to a gene: 0. The CDR3 sequence: CASSIQGGNQPQHF. The CDR3, as DNA: TGTGCCAGTAGTATACAGGGGGGCAATCAGCCCCAGCATTTT.

The chain employs TRBV20-1 and TRBJ2-1, with D possibly matching TRBD2 (5 bases). Trimming removed 8 bases at V and 3 bases at J, with 14 bases between. This CDR3 has 13 amino acids. CDR1 is DFQATT, CDR2 SNEGSKA, per germline (reference sequence). The CDR3 loop reads CSTASGIYNEQFF. CDR3 coding DNA: TGCAGTACAGCCAGCGGCATCTACAATGAGCAGTTCTTC.

In DNA, the CDR3 is TGCAGTGTCCCGGACAGGGGGCCTTACAATGAGCAGTTCTTC. Amino acid sequence: CSVPDRGPYNEQFF. This rearrangement joins TRBV20-1 to TRBJ2-1; 11 nucleotides agree with TRBD1. CDR1 DFQATT and CDR2 SNEGSKA come from the germline V gene (reference sequence). V trimming: 7 bases; J trimming: 4 bases; junction bases outside the gene matches: 6. The CDR3 contains 14 residues.

V usage is TRBV20-1 and J usage is TRBJ1-2, with 11 bases that match TRBD1. The CDR3 runs 11 residues. Germline V gene sequence: CDR1 DFQATT, CDR2 SNEGSKA (reference sequence). The CDR3 DNA reads TGCAGCGTAGGACAGGGGGCTGGCTACACCTTC. As protein: CSVGQGAGYTF.

This clonotype was seen only once. The rearrangement joins TRBV30 to TRBJ2-5, with 7 nucleotides matching TRBD2. Germline CDR1 is GTSNPN and CDR2 is SVGIG (reference sequence). V dropped 4 bases and J dropped 0; count of bases not matched to a gene: 5. CDR3 length equals 14 residues. CDR3 region: CAWIELADQETQYF. The DNA of the CDR3 is TGTGCCTGGATAGAGCTAGCGGACCAAGAGACCCAGTACTTC.